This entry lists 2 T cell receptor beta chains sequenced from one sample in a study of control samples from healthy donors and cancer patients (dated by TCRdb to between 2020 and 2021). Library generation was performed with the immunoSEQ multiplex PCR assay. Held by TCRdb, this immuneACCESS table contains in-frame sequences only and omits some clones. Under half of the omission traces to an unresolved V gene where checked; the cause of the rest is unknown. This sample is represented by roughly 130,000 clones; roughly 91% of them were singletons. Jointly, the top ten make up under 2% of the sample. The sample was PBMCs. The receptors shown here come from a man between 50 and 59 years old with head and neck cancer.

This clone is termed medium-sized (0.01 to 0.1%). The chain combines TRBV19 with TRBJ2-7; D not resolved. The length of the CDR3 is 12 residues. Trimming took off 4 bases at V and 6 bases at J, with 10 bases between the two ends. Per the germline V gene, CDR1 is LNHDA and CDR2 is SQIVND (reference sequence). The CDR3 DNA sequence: TGTGCCAGTAGTAAATCCTCGGCCGAGCAGTACTTC. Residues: CASSKSSAEQYF.

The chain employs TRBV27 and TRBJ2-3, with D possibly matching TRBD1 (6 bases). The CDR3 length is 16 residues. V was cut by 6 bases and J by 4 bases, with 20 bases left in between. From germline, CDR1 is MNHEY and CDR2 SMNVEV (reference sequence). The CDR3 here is CASSMQTGMGPDTQYF. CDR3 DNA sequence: TGTGCCAGCAGCATGCAGACAGGCATGGGCCCAGATACGCAGTATTTT.